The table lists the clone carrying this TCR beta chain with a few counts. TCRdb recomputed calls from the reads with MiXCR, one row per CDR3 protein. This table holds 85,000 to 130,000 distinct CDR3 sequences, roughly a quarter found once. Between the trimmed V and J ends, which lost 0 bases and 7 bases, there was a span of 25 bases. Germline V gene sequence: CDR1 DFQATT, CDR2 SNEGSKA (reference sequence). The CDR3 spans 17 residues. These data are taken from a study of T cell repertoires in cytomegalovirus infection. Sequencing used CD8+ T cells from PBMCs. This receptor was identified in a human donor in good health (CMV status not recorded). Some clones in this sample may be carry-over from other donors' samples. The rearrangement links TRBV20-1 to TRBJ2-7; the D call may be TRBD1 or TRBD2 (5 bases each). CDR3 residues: CSARDGARDAKGREQYF. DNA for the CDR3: TGCAGTGCTAGAGATGGGGCCCGGGACGCCAAAGGGAGAGAGCAGTACTTC.